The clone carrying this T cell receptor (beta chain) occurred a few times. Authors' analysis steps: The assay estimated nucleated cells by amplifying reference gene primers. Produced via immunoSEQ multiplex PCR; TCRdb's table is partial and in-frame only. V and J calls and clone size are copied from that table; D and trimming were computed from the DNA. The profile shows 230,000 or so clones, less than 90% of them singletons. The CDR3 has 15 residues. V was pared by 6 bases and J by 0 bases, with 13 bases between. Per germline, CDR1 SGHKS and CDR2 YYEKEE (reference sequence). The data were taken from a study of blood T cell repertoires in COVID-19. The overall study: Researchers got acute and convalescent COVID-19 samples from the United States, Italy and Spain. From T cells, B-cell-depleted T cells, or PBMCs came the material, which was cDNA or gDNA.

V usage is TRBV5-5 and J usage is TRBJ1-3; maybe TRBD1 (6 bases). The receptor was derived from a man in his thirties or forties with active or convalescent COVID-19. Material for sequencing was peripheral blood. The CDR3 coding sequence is TGTGCCAGCACCCCGACAGGCCGCTCTGGAAACACCATATATTTT. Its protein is CASTPTGRSGNTIYF.